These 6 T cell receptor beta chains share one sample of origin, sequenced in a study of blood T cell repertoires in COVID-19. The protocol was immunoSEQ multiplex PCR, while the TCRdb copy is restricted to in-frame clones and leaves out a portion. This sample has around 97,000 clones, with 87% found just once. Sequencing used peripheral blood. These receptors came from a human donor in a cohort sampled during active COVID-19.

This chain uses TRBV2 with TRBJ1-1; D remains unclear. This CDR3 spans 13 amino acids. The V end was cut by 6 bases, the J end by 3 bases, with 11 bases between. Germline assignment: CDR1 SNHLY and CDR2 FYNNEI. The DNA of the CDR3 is TGTGCCAGCAGCCAGGAGGCCCACACTGAAGCTTTCTTT. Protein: CASSQEAHTEAFF.

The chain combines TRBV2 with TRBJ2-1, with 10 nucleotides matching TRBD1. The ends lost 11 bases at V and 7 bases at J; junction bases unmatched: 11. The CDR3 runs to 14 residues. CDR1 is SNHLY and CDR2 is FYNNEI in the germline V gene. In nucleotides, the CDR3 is TGTGCCGGGCGGTTAAGGACAGGGGGTAATGAGCAGTTCTTC. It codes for CAGRLRTGGNEQFF.

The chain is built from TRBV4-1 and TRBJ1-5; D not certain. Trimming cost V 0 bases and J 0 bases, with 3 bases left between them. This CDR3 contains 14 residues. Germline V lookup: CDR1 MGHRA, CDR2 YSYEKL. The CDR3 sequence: CASSQEASNQPQHF. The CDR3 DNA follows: TGCGCCAGCAGCCAAGAGGCTAGCAATCAGCCCCAGCATTTT.

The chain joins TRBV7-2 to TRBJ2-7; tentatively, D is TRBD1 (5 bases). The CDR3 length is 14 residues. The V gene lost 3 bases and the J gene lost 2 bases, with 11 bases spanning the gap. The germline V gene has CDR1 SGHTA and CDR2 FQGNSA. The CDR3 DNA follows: TGTGCCAGCAGCTTGGCAGGGATAACCTACGAGCAGTACTTC. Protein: CASSLAGITYEQYF. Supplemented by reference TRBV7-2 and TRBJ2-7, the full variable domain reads GAGVSQSPSNKVTEKGKDVELRCDPISGHTALYWYRQSLGQGLEFLIYFQGNSAPDKSGLPSDRFSAERTGGSVSTLTIQRTQQEDSAVYLCASSLAGITYEQYFGPGTRLTVT.

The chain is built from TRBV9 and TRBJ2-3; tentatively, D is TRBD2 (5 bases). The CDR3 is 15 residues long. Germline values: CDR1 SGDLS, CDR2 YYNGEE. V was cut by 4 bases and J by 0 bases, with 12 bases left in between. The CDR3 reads CASSLYEGSTDTQYF. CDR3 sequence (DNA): TGTGCCAGCAGCCTATATGAGGGAAGCACAGATACGCAGTATTTT.

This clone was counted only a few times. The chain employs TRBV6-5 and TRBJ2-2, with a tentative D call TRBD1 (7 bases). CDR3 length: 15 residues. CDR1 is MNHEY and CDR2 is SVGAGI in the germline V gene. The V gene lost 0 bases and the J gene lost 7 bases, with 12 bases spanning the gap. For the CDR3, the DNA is TGTGCCAGCAGTTACTCGTCAGGGGGGAGCGGGGAGCTGTTTTTT. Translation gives CASSYSSGGSGELFF.